What follows are 2 T cell receptor beta chains derived from one specimen sequenced in a study of blood T cell repertoires in COVID-19. Libraries were prepared by immunoSEQ multiplex PCR; TCRdb keeps only in-frame clonotypes and omits some of them. The top ten clones hold 0.7% of a sample with approximately 470,000 clones, 87% of them seen once. Source material: PBMCs or T cells enriched from blood (not recorded which). The receptors were sampled from a woman younger than 30 who had recovered from COVID-19.

The chain carries TRBV7-6 and TRBJ2-3; D not resolved. CDR3 length: 12 amino acids. Trimming left V 4 bases short and J 7 bases short, with 9 bases between. Germline CDR1 is SGHVS and CDR2 is FNYEAQ. Here the CDR3 reads CASSSSVYTQYF. As DNA, the CDR3 is TGTGCCAGCAGCTCCTCGGTCTATACGCAGTATTTT.

This clone was observed a single time. The V call is TRBV7-2, the J call TRBJ1-3, with D perhaps TRBD1 (6 bases). This CDR3 comprises 17 residues. Trimming pared 3 bases from V and 0 bases from J, leaving 15 bases between. Germline CDR1 SGHTA, CDR2 FQGNSA. The DNA for the CDR3 is TGTGCCAGCAGCTTTTCCTCCGGGACACTCTCTGGAAACACCATATATTTT. As protein: CASSFSSGTLSGNTIYF.